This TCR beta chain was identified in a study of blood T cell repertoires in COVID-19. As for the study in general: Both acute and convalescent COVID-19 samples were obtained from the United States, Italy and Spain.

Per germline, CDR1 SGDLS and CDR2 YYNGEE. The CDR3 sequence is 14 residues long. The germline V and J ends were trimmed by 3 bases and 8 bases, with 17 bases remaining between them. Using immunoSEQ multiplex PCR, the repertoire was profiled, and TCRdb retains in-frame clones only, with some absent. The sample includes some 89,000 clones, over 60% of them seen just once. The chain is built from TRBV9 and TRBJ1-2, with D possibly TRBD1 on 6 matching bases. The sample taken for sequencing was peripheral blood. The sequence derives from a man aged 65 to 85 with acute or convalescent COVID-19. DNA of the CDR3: TGTGCCAGCAGCGGAACCCAGGGGTGGAAGGGCTACACCTTC. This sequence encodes CASSGTQGWKGYTF. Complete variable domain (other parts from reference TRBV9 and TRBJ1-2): DSGVTQTPKHLITATGQRVTLRCSPRSGDLSVYWYQQSLDQGLQFLIQYYNGEERAKGNILERFSAQQFPDLHSELNLSSLELGDSALYFCASSGTQGWKGYTFGSGTRLTVV.